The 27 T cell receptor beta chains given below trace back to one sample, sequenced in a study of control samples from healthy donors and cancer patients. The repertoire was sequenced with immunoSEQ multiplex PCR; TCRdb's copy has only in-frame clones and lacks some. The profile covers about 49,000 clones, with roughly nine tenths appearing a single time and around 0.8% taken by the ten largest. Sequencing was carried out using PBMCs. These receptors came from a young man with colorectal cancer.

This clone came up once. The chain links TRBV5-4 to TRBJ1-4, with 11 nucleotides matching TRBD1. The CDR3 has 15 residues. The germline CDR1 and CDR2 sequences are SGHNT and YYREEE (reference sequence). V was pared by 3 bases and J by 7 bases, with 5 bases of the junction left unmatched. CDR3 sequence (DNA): TGTGCCAGCAGCTGGGGGACAGGGGGATTTGAAAAACTGTTTTTT. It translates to CASSWGTGGFEKLFF.

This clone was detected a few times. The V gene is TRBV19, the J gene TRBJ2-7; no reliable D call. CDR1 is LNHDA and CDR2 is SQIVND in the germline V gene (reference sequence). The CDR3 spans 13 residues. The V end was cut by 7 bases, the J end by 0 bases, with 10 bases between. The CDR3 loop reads CASKGSSSYEQYF. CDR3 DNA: TGTGCCAGTAAGGGCAGCTCCTCCTACGAGCAGTACTTC.

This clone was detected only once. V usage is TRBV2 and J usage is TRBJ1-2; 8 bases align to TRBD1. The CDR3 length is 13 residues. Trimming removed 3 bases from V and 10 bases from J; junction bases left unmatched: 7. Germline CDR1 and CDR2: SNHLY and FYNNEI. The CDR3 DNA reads TGTGCCAGCAGTGACGCGTCGGACAGGGACTACACCTTC. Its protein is CASSDASDRDYTF.

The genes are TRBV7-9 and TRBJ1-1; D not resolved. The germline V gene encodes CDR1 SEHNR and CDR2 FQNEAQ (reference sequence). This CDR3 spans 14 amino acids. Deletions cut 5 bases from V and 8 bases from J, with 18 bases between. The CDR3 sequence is CASSQLNMNKEAFF. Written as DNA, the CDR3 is TGTGCCAGCAGCCAGCTAAACATGAACAAAGAAGCTTTCTTT.

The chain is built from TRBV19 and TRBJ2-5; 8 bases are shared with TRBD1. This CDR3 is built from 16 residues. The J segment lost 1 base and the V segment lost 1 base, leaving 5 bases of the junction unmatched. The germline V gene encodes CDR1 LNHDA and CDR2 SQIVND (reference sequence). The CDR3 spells CASSIGPGTGQETQYF. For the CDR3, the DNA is TGTGCCAGTAGTATAGGGCCCGGGACAGGCCAAGAGACCCAGTACTTC.

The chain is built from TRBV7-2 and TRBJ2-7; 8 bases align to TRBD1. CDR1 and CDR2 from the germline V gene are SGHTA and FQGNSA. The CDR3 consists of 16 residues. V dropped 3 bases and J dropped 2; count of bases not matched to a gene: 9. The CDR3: CASSFPGTGPPYEQYF. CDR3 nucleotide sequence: TGTGCCAGCAGCTTCCCCGGGACAGGTCCACCCTACGAGCAGTACTTC.

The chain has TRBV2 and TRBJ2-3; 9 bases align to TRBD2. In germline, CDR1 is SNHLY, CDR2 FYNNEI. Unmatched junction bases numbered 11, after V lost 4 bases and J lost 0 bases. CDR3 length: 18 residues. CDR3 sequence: CASSGVGPAGGSTDTQYF. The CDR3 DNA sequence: TGTGCCAGCAGTGGCGTTGGGCCAGCGGGGGGAAGCACAGATACGCAGTATTTT.

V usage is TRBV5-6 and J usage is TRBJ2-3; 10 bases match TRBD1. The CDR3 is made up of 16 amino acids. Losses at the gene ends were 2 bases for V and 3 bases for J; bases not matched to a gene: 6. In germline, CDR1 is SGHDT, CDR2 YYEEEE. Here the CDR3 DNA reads TGTGCCAGCAGCTTCCTCGGACAGGGGGGGACAGATACGCAGTATTTT. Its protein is CASSFLGQGGTDTQYF.

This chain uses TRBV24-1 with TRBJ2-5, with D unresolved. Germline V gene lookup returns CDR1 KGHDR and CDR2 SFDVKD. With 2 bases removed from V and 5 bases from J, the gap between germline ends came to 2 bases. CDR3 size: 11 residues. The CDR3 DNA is TGTGCCACCAGTGATTATGAGACCCAGTACTTC. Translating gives CATSDYETQYF.

The CDR3 nucleotides read TGTGCCAGCAGTTTATCCGGCAGGGGAAGGAATGAGCAGTTCTTC. Its protein is CASSLSGRGRNEQFF. The V and J genes are TRBV27 and TRBJ2-1; the D gene is possibly TRBD1 (6 bases). Germline V CDR1 and CDR2: MNHEY, SMNVEV (reference sequence). The CDR3 extends over 15 amino acids. Trimming cost V 0 bases and J 7 bases, with 13 bases left between them.

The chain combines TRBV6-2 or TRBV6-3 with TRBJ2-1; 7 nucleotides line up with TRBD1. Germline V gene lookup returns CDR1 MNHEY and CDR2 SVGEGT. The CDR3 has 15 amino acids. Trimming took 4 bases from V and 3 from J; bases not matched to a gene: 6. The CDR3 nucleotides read TGTGCCAGCAGTTTATACCGGGACAGCTACAATGAGCAGTTCTTC. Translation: CASSLYRDSYNEQFF.

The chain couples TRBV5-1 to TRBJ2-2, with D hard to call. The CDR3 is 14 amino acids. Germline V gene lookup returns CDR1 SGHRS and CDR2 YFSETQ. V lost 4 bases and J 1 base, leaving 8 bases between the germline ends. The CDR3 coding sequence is TGCGCCAGCAGCCTGCGGAGGAACACCGGGGAGCTGTTTTTT. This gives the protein CASSLRRNTGELFF.

CDR3 region: CASSYNQPQHF. The CDR3 DNA sequence: TGTGCCAGCAGTTACAATCAGCCCCAGCATTTT. J is TRBJ1-5 and V is TRBV6-2 or TRBV6-3, with D unclear. The CDR3 contains 11 residues. The V gene's germline CDR1 is MNHEY and CDR2 SVGEGT. V lost 2 bases and J 4 bases, leaving 0 bases between the germline ends.

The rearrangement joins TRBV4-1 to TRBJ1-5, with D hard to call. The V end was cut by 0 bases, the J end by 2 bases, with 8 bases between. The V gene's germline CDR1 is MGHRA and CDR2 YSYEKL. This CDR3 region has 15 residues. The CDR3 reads CASSQDQWGNQPQHF. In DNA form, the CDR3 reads TGCGCCAGCAGCCAAGATCAATGGGGCAATCAGCCCCAGCATTTT.

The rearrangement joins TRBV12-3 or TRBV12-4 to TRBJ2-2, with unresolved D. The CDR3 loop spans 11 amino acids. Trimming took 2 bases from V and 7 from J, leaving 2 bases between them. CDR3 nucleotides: TGTGCCAGCAGTTTAATCGGGGAGCTGTTTTTT. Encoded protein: CASSLIGELFF.

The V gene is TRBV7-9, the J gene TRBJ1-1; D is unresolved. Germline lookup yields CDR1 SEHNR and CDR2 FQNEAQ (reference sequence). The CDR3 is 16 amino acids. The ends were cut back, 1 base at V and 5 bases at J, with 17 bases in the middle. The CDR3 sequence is CASSLEWGGGRTEAFF. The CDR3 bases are TGTGCCAGCAGCTTAGAATGGGGAGGAGGGAGGACTGAAGCTTTCTTT.

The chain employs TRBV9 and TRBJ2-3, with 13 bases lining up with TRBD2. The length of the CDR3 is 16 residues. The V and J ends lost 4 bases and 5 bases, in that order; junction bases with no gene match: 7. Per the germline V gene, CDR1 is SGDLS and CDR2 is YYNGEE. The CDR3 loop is CASSHRTSGGGDTQYF. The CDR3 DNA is TGTGCCAGCAGCCACCGGACTAGCGGGGGTGGAGATACGCAGTATTTT.

CDR3 residues: CAISENPSGELFF. DNA of the CDR3: TGTGCCATCAGTGAGAATCCCTCCGGGGAGCTGTTTTTT. This chain joins TRBV10-3 and TRBJ2-2; D not resolved. Germline values: CDR1 ENHRY, CDR2 SYGVKD. The CDR3 is 13 residues long. V lost 2 bases and J lost 6, with 7 bases in between.

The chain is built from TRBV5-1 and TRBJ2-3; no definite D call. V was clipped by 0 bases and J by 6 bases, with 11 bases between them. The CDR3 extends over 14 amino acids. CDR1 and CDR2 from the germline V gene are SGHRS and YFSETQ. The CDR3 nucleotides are TGCGCCAGCAGCTTGGCACTTCTGGGGGATACGCAGTATTTT. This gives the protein CASSLALLGDTQYF.

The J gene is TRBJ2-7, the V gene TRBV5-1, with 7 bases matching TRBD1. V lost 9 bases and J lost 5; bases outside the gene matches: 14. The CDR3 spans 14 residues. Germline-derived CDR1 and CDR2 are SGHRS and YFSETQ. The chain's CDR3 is CANPSRDRGHEQYV. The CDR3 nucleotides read TGCGCCAACCCGTCCCGGGACAGAGGTCACGAGCAGTACGTC.

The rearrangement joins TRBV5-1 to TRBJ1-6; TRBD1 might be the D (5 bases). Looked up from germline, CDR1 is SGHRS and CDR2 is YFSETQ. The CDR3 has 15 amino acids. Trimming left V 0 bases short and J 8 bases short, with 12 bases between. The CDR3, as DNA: TGCGCCAGCAGCTTGGAAGGGACTGGACATTCACCCCTCCACTTT. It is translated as CASSLEGTGHSPLHF.

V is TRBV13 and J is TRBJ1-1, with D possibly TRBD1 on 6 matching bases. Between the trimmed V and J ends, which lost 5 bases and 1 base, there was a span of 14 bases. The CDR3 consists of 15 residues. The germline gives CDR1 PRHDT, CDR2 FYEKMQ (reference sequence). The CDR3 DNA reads TGTGCCAGCAGCATCAGACAGGCGGCGAACACTGAAGCTTTCTTT. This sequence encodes CASSIRQAANTEAFF.

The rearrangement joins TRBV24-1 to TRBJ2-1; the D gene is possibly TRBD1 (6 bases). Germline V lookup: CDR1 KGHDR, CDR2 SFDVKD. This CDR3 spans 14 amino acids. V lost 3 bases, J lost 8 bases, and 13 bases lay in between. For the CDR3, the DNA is TGTGCCACCAGTGATATTACAGGGACGGATGAGCAGTTCTTC. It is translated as CATSDITGTDEQFF.

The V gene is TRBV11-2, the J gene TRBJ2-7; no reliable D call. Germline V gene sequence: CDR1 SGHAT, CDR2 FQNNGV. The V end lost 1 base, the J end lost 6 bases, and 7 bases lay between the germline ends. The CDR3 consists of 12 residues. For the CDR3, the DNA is TGTGCCAGCAGCTTAGGGGCAGTCGAGCAGTACGTC. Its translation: CASSLGAVEQYV.

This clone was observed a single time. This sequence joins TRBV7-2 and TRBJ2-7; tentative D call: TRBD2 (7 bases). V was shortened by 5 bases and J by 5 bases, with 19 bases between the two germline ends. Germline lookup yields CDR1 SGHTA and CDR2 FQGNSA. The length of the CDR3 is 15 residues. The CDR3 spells CASSRGASGLNEQYV. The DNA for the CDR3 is TGTGCCAGCAGCAGGGGGGCTAGCGGATTGAACGAGCAGTACGTC.

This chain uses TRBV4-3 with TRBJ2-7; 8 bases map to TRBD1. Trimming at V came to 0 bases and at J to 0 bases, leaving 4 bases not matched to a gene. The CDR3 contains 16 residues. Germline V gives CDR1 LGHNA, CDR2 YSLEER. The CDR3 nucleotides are TGCGCCAGCAGCCAAGATAGGACAGGGAGCTCCTACGAGCAGTACTTC. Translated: CASSQDRTGSSYEQYF.

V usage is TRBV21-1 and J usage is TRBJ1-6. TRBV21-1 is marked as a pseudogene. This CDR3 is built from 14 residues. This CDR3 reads CAARGWQLHSPLHF. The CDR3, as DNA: TGTGCCGCCAGAGGATGGCAGCTTCATTCACCCCTCCACTTT.